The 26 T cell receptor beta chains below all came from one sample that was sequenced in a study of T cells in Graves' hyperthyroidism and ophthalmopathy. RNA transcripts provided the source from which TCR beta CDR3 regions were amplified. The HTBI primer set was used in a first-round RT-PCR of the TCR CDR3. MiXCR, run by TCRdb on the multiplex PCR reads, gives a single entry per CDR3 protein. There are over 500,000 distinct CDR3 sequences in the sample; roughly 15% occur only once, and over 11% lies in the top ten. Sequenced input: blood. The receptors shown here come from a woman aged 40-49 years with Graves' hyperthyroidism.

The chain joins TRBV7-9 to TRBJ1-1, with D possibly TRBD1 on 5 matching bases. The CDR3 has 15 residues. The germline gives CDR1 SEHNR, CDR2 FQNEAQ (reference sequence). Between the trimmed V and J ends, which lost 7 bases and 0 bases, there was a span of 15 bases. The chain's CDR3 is CASTRPGTVNTEAFF. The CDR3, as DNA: TGTGCCAGCACCAGGCCCGGGACGGTGAACACTGAAGCTTTCTTT.

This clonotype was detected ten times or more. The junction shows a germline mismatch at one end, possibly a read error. The CDR3, as DNA: TGCGCCAGCAGTCCGGACAACTATGGCTACACCTTC. Its protein is CASSPDNYGYTF. The chain combines TRBV6-1 with TRBJ1-2; D ambiguous. The CDR3 is made up of 12 amino acids. Germline values: CDR1 MNHNS, CDR2 SASEGT.

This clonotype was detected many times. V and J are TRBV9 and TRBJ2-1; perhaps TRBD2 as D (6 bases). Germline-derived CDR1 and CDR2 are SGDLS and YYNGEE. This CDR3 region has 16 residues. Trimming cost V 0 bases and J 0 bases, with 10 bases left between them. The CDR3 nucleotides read TGTGCCAGCAGCGTAGGTTTCGGGGGCTCCTACAATGAGCAGTTCTTC. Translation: CASSVGFGGSYNEQFF.

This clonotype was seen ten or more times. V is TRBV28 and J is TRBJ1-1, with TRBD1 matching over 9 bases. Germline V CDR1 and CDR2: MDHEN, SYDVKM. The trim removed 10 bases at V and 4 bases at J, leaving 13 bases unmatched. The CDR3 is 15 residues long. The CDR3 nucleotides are TGTGCCACAGAGCCAGGGGACAGGGTGGTCACTGAAGCTTTCTTT. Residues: CATEPGDRVVTEAFF. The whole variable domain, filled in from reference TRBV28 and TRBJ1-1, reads DVKVTQSSRYLVKRTGEKVFLECVQDMDHENMFWYRQDPGLGLRLIYFSYDVKMKEKGDIPEGYSVSREKKERFSLILESASTNQTSMYLCATEPGDRVVTEAFFGQGTRLTVV.

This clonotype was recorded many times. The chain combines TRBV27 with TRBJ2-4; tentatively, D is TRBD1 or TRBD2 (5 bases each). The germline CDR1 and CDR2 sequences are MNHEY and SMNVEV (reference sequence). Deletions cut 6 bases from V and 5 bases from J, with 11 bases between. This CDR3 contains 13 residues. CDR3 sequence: CASRGLGENIQYF. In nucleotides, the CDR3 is TGTGCCAGCAGGGGATTGGGGGAAAACATTCAGTACTTC.

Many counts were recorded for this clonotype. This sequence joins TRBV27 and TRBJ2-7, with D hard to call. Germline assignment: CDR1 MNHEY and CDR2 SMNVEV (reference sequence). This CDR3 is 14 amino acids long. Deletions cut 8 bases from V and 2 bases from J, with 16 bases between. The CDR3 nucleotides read TGTGCCAGCCGCGGAGCCGTTACCACCTACGAGCAGTACTTC. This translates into CASRGAVTTYEQYF.

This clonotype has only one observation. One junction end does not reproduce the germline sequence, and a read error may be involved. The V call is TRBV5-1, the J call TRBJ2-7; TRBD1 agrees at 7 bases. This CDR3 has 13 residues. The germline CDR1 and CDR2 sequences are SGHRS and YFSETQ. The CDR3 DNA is TGCGCCAGCAGCCGACAGGGAGCCTACGGGCAGTACTTC. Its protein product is CASSRQGAYGQYF.

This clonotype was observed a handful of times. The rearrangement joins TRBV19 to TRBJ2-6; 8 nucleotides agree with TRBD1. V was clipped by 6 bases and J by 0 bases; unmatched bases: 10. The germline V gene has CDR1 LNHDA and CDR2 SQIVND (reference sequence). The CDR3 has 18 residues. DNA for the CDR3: TGTGCCAGTAGATTCCCGGGTCAGGGGGCCTCTGGGGCCAACGTCCTGACTTTC. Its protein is CASRFPGQGASGANVLTF.

The chain's CDR3 is CATSTDRAQIRDYTF. CDR3 coding DNA: TGTGCCACCAGCACCGACAGGGCCCAGATTCGGGACTACACCTTC. The rearrangement uses TRBV15 and TRBJ1-2; 7 nucleotides line up with TRBD1. Trimming took 4 bases from V and 10 from J; bases not matched to a gene: 15. This CDR3 contains 15 residues. CDR1 and CDR2 (germline): LNHNV, YYDKDF (reference sequence). Complete variable domain (other parts from reference TRBV15 and TRBJ1-2): DAMVIQNPRYQVTQFGKPVTLSCSQTLNHNVMYWYQQKSSQAPKLLFHYYDKDFNNEADTPDNFQSRRPNTSFCFLDIRSPGLGDTAMYLCATSTDRAQIRDYTFGSGTRLTVV.

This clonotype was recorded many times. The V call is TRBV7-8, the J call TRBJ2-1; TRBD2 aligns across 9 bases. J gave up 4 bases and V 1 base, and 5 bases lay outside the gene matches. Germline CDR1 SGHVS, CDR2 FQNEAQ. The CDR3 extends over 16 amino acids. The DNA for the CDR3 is TGTGCCAGCAGCTTAGGGGCCCTAGCGGGGTACAATGAGCAGTTCTTC. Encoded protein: CASSLGALAGYNEQFF.

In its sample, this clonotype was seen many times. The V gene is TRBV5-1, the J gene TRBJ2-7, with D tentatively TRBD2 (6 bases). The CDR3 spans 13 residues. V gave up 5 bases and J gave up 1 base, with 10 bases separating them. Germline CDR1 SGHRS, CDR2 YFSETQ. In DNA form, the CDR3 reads TGCGCCAGCAGTAGCGGACGATCCTACGAGCAGTACTTC. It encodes CASSSGRSYEQYF.

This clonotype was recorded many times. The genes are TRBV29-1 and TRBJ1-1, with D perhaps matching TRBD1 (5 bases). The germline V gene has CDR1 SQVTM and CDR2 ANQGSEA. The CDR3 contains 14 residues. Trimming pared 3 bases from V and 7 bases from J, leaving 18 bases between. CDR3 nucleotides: TGCAGCGTTGAGAACCAGGGACGGTACAATGAAGCTTTCTTT. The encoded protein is CSVENQGRYNEAFF.

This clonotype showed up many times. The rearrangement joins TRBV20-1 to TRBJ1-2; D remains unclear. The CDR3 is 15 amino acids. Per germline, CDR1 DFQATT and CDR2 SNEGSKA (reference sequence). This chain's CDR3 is CRIRGQVSQNYGYTF. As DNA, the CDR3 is TGCAGGATTAGAGGGCAGGTCTCGCAGAACTATGGCTACACCTTC.

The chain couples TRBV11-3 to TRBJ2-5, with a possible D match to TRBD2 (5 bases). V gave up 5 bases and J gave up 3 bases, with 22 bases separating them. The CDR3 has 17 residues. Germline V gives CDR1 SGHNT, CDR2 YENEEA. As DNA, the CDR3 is TGTGCCAGCAGCCATGACACACATAGTGACGGGAAAGAGACCCAGTACTTC. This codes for CASSHDTHSDGKETQYF.

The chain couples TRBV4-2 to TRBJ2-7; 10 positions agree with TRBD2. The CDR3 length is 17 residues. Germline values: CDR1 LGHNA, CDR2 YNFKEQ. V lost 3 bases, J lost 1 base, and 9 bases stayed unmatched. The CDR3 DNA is TGTGCCAGCAGCCAGGGATTTTCTAGCGGGGGATCCTACGAGCAGTACTTC. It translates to CASSQGFSSGGSYEQYF.

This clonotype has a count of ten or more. CDR3 protein: CASSGGQGKLNTEAFF. Written as DNA, the CDR3 is TGTGCCAGCAGTGGAGGACAGGGGAAATTGAACACTGAAGCTTTCTTT. The chain joins TRBV2 to TRBJ1-1; TRBD1 aligns across 9 bases. The V and J ends lost 4 bases and 0 bases, in that order; junction bases with no gene match: 6. CDR3 length: 16 residues. Germline V gives CDR1 SNHLY, CDR2 FYNNEI.

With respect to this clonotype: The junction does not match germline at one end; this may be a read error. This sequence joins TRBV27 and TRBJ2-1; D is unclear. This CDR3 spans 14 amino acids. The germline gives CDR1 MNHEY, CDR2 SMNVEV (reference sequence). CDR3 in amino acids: CASSFLGSNNEQFF. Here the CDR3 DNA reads TGTGCCAGCAGTTTCCTCGGCTCCAACAATGAGCAGTTCTTC.

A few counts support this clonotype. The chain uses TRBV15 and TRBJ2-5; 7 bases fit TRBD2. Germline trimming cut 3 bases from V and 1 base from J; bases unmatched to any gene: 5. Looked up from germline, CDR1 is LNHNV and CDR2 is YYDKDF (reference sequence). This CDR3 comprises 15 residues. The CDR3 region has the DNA TGTGCCACCAGCAGTGCAGGGAGGGGCCAAGAGACCCAGTACTTC. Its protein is CATSSAGRGQETQYF.

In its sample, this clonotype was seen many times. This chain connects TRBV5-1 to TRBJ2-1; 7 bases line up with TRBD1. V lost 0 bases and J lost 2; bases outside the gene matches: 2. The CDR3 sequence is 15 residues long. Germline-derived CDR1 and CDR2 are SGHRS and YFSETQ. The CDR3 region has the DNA TGCGCCAGCAGCTTGGGACAGGGCCCCTACAATGAGCAGTTCTTC. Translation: CASSLGQGPYNEQFF.

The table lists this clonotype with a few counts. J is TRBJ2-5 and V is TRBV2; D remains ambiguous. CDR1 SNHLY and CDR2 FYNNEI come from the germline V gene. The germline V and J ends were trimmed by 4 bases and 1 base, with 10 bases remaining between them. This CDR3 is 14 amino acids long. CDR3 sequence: CASSGWALQETQYF. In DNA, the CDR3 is TGTGCCAGCAGTGGTTGGGCGCTCCAAGAGACCCAGTACTTC. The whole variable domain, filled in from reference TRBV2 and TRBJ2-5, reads EPEVTQTPSHQVTQMGQEVILRCVPISNHLYFYWYRQILGQKVEFLVSFYNNEISEKSEIFDDQFSVERPDGSNFTLKIRSTKLEDSAMYFCASSGWALQETQYFGPGTRLLVL.

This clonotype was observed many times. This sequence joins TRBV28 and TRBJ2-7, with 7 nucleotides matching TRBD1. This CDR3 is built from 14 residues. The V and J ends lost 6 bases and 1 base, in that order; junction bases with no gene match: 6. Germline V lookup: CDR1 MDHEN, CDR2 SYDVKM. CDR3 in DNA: TGTGCCAGCAGCAACAGGGGCCGGTCCTACGAGCAGTACTTC. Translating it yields CASSNRGRSYEQYF.

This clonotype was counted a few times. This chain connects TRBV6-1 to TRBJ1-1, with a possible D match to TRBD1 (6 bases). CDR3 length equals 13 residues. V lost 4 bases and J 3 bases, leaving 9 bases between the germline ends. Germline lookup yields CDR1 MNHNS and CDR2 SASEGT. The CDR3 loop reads CASSAQGYTEAFF. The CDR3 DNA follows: TGTGCCAGCAGTGCCCAGGGGTACACTGAAGCTTTCTTT.

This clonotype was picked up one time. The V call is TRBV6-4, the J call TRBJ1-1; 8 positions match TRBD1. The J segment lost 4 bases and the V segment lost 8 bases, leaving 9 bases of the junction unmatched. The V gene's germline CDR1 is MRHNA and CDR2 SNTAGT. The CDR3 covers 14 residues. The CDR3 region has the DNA TGTGCCAGCCGAAGACAGGGGCCCAGCACTGAAGCTTTCTTT. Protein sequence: CASRRQGPSTEAFF.

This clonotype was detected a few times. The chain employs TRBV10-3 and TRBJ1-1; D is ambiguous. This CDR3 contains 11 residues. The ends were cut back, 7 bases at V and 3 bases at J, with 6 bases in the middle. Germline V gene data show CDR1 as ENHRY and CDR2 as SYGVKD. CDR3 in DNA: TGTGCCATCAAGAGGGACACTGAAGCTTTCTTT. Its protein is CAIKRDTEAFF.

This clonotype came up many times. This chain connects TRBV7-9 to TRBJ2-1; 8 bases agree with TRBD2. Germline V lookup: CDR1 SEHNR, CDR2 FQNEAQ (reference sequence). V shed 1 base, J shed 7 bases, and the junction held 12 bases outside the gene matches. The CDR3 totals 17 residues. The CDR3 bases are TGTGCCAGCAGCTTAGGGGCTTTGAGCGGGAGAGGAAATGAGCAGTTCTTC. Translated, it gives CASSLGALSGRGNEQFF. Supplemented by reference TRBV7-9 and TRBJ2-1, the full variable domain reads DTGVSQNPRHKITKRGQNVTFRCDPISEHNRLYWYRQTLGQGPEFLTYFQNEAQLEKSRLLSDRFSAERPKGSFSTLEIQRTEQGDSAMYLCASSLGALSGRGNEQFFGPGTRLTVL.

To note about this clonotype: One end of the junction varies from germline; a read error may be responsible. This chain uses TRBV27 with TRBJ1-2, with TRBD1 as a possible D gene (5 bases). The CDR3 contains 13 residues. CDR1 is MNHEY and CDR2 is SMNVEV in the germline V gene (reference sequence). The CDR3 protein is CASSLGRDYGYAF. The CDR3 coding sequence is TGTGCCAGCAGTTTAGGGCGGGACTATGGCTACGCCTTC.